Presented here are 19 T cell receptor beta chains from one specimen sequenced in a study of tumor-infiltrating lymphocytes in localized non-small cell lung cancer. Data came from immunoSEQ multiplex PCR; TCRdb stores just in-frame clones and leaves some out. This table has some 6,300 clones, approximately 82% appearing once. The source material was lung tumor tissue. These receptor sequences come from a human donor with non-small cell lung cancer.

V gene TRBV18 combines with J gene TRBJ1-4; D not certain. The CDR3 runs 15 residues. V lost 2 bases to trimming and J lost 7 bases, with 14 bases between them. The germline V gene has CDR1 KGHSH and CDR2 LQKENI. CDR3 protein: CASSPSGRAGEKLFF. Written as DNA, the CDR3 is TGTGCCAGCTCACCAAGCGGAAGGGCTGGTGAAAAACTGTTTTTT.

This clone was detected once. The genes are TRBV29-1 and TRBJ2-2; D ambiguous. V dropped 6 bases and J dropped 3 bases, with 14 bases sitting between them. The length of the CDR3 is 14 residues. Germline V gene data show CDR1 as SQVTM and CDR2 as ANQGSEA. The CDR3 protein is CSVKEAQYTGELFF. CDR3 bases: TGCAGCGTAAAAGAGGCCCAGTACACCGGGGAGCTGTTTTTT.

This CDR3 is CAISEGPGGNQPQHF. DNA of the CDR3: TGTGCCATCAGTGAAGGGCCCGGGGGAAATCAGCCCCAGCATTTT. The chain carries TRBV10-3 and TRBJ1-5, with D perhaps TRBD1 (5 bases). The CDR3 is 15 residues long. Looked up from germline, CDR1 is ENHRY and CDR2 is SYGVKD. Trimming cost V 3 bases and J 4 bases, with 13 bases left between them.

The chain links TRBV28 to TRBJ2-6, with D possibly being TRBD2 (7 bases). Germline-derived CDR1 and CDR2 are MDHEN and SYDVKM. CDR3 length equals 17 residues. V lost 8 bases and J lost 4, with 21 bases in between. CDR3 bases: TGTGCCAGCGGGGAGGGGGGTCAAGCAGCCGGGGCCAACGTCCTGACTTTC. Amino acid sequence: CASGEGGQAAGANVLTF.

This clone was picked up a small number of times. The sample carries other DNA sequences with the same CDR3. The chain joins TRBV5-8 to TRBJ1-5; TRBD1 matches at 7 bases. Germline CDR1 is SGHTS and CDR2 is YDEGEE. V shed 1 base, J shed 4 bases, and the junction held 2 bases outside the gene matches. This CDR3 is built from 14 residues. The CDR3 bases are TGTGCCAGCAGCTTGCTACAGGGGAATCAGCCCCAGCATTTT. Protein: CASSLLQGNQPQHF. Based on the CDR3 plus reference TRBV5-8 and TRBJ1-5, the full variable domain is EAGVTQSPTHLIKTRGQQATLRCSPISGHTSVYWYQQALGLGLQFLLWYDEGEERNRGNFPPRFSGRQFPNYSSELNVNALELEDSALYLCASSLLQGNQPQHFGDGTRLSIL.

This chain uses TRBV5-6 with TRBJ2-7; either TRBD1 or TRBD2 may fit D (5 bases each). Germline CDR1 is SGHDT and CDR2 is YYEEEE. Trimming took off 0 bases at V and 3 bases at J, with 7 bases between the two ends. The CDR3 extends over 13 amino acids. The DNA of the CDR3 is TGTGCCAGCAGCTTGGTGGGGGTCTACGAGCAGTACTTC. Translated, it gives CASSLVGVYEQYF.

This rearrangement joins TRBV5-1 to TRBJ2-1; D may correspond to TRBD1 or TRBD2 (5 bases each). The V end was cut by 1 base, the J end by 5 bases, with 13 bases between. Per germline, CDR1 SGHRS and CDR2 YFSETQ. The CDR3 is 15 amino acids. CDR3 sequence (DNA): TGCGCCAGCAGCTTGAGTGGGACCCGGGACAATGAGCAGTTCTTC. This sequence encodes CASSLSGTRDNEQFF.

The chain employs TRBV7-9 and TRBJ1-2; possible D gene TRBD1, 6 bases. Per germline, CDR1 SEHNR and CDR2 FQNEAQ (reference sequence). There are 13 residues in the CDR3. V lost 4 bases and J 10 bases, leaving 16 bases between the germline ends. CDR3 sequence reads: CASSSDNQGYYTF. The CDR3 coding sequence is TGTGCCAGCAGCTCCGACAACCAGGGGTACTACACCTTC.

J is TRBJ1-1 and V is TRBV11-3; D unresolved. Trimming pared 3 bases from V and 6 bases from J, leaving 8 bases between. CDR1 is SGHNT and CDR2 is YENEEA in the germline V gene. This CDR3 is built from 12 residues. In DNA form, the CDR3 reads TGTGCCAGCAGCTTGGGGAGGGCTGAAGCTTTCTTT. This codes for CASSLGRAEAFF.

The chain carries TRBV5-6 and TRBJ1-2; the match to TRBD1 covers 9 bases. With 0 bases clipped from V and 4 bases from J, the junction kept 4 bases outside the gene matches. Germline loops: CDR1 SGHDT, CDR2 YYEEEE. The CDR3 has 15 amino acids. The CDR3 region is CASSLVTGGTYGYTF. The CDR3 nucleotides read TGTGCCAGCAGCTTGGTTACAGGGGGCACCTATGGCTACACCTTC. The complete variable domain, with remaining parts taken from reference TRBV5-6 and TRBJ1-2, reads DAGVTQSPTHLIKTRGQQVTLRCSPKSGHDTVSWYQQALGQGPQFIFQYYEEEERQRGNFPDRFSGHQFPNYSSELNVNALLLGDSALYLCASSLVTGGTYGYTFGSGTRLTVV.

V is TRBV15 and J is TRBJ1-2; 8 nucleotides line up with TRBD1. Germline V gene lookup returns CDR1 LNHNV and CDR2 YYDKDF (reference sequence). CDR3 length: 17 residues. V was clipped by 5 bases and J by 4 bases; unmatched bases: 15. CDR3 bases: TGTGCCACCAGCTGGGAGACAGGGGCGAACTCGGGCTATGGCTACACCTTC. This gives the protein CATSWETGANSGYGYTF.

The chain uses TRBV5-6 and TRBJ2-1, with D tentatively TRBD2 (6 bases). Trimming shortened V by 3 bases and J by 9 bases, and 10 bases separated the two germline ends. Germline CDR1 is SGHDT and CDR2 is YYEEEE. CDR3 length: 12 amino acids. Written as DNA, the CDR3 is TGTGCCAGCAGCTCCCTAGCGAGTGAGCAGTTCTTC. Encoded protein: CASSSLASEQFF.

The rearrangement joins TRBV6-6 to TRBJ1-1; D is undetermined. The CDR3 extends over 11 amino acids. The V gene lost 5 bases and the J gene lost 5 bases, with 6 bases spanning the gap. The germline gives CDR1 MNHNY, CDR2 SVGAGI (reference sequence). The CDR3 DNA reads TGTGCCAGCAGTGGCCGGACTGAAGCTTTCTTT. Translating it yields CASSGRTEAFF.

The J gene is TRBJ2-3, the V gene TRBV19, with D unresolved. V gave up 1 base and J gave up 2 bases, with 4 bases separating them. The CDR3 has 13 amino acids. Germline lookup yields CDR1 LNHDA and CDR2 SQIVND (reference sequence). CDR3 amino acids: CASSIGITDTQYF. The CDR3 DNA reads TGTGCCAGTAGTATAGGCATCACAGATACGCAGTATTTT.

Here the CDR3 reads CAISVVGGQQQFF. The CDR3 DNA sequence: TGTGCCATCAGTGTCGTAGGAGGACAGCAACAGTTCTTC. The genes are TRBV10-3 and TRBJ2-1, with D maybe TRBD1 (6 bases). V was clipped by 4 bases and J by 13 bases, with 17 bases between them. Germline values: CDR1 ENHRY, CDR2 SYGVKD. CDR3 size: 13 residues.

The V and J genes are TRBV5-1 and TRBJ2-2; the D call may be TRBD1 or TRBD2 (5 bases each). The V and J ends lost 7 bases and 1 base respectively, with 8 bases between them. Germline V gene lookup returns CDR1 SGHRS and CDR2 YFSETQ. This CDR3 spans 13 amino acids. CDR3 nucleotide sequence: TGCGCCAGCTGGGACGAGAACACCGGGGAGCTGTTTTTT. Amino acids: CASWDENTGELFF.

The V and J genes are TRBV2 and TRBJ1-5; a possible D gene is TRBD1 (6 bases). CDR3 size: 15 residues. Trimming cost V 1 base and J 2 bases, with 9 bases left between them. Germline lookup yields CDR1 SNHLY and CDR2 FYNNEI. CDR3 residues: CASSEGGAGNQPQHF. As DNA, the CDR3 is TGTGCCAGCAGTGAAGGGGGGGCTGGCAATCAGCCCCAGCATTTT.

The chain has TRBV7-9 and TRBJ2-5; D is ambiguous. The CDR3 length is 13 residues. V gave up 1 base and J gave up 0 bases, with 3 bases separating them. Germline CDR1 reads SEHNR; CDR2 reads FQNEAQ (reference sequence). In DNA, the CDR3 is TGTGCCAGCAGCTTAGTTGACCAAGAGACCCAGTACTTC. This gives the protein CASSLVDQETQYF.

This clone has just a few counts. This chain links TRBV6-1 with TRBJ2-4, with D perhaps TRBD2 (6 bases). CDR1 and CDR2 (germline): MNHNS, SASEGT. Trimming removed 2 bases from V and 7 bases from J, with 15 bases in between. The CDR3 sequence is 15 residues long. CDR3 residues: CASSEWGGVGNIQYF. In DNA, the CDR3 is TGTGCCAGCAGTGAATGGGGCGGGGTTGGGAACATTCAGTACTTC.